Below, 7 T cell receptor beta chains from the same sample are listed, as sequenced in a study of cytomegalovirus exposure and HLA in healthy donors. Using immunoSEQ multiplex PCR, the repertoire was profiled, and TCRdb retains in-frame clones only, with some absent. The sample lists 75,000 to 100,000 clones; roughly 96% were seen once. The specimen was PBMCs. The receptors shown here come from a man between 18 and 29 years old in good health and CMV-seronegative.

The chain is built from TRBV7-2 and TRBJ1-2; 8 bases align to TRBD1. Unmatched junction bases numbered 2, after V lost 5 bases and J lost 6 bases. This CDR3 is 12 amino acids long. Germline CDR1 reads SGHTA; CDR2 reads FQGNSA. DNA of the CDR3: TGTGCCAGCAGCCCGGACAGGGATGGCTACACCTTC. This sequence encodes CASSPDRDGYTF. The complete variable domain, with remaining parts taken from reference TRBV7-2 and TRBJ1-2, reads GAGVSQSPSNKVTEKGKDVELRCDPISGHTALYWYRQSLGQGLEFLIYFQGNSAPDKSGLPSDRFSAERTGGSVSTLTIQRTQQEDSAVYLCASSPDRDGYTFGSGTRLTVV.

CDR3: CAFSGSADTQYF. DNA of the CDR3: TGTGCCTTCAGCGGGAGTGCAGATACGCAGTATTTT. The chain employs TRBV30 and TRBJ2-3; 8 positions agree with TRBD2. Germline V CDR1 and CDR2: GTSNPN, SVGIG (reference sequence). There are 12 residues in the CDR3. The V gene end was trimmed by 7 bases and the J gene end by 4 bases; junction bases not matched to a gene: 4.

The chain couples TRBV7-3 to TRBJ2-2; the D gene is possibly TRBD2 (7 bases). V lost 4 bases, J lost 7 bases, and 13 bases lay in between. The CDR3 has 14 residues. Per the germline V gene, CDR1 is SGHTA and CDR2 is FQGTGA. CDR3 DNA: TGTGCCAGCAGCTGGGGGGGCGGCGGCGGGGAGCTGTTTTTT. Protein sequence: CASSWGGGGGELFF.

The chain is built from TRBV5-1 and TRBJ1-1, with D uncertain. The CDR3 contains 14 residues. The V gene lost 0 bases and the J gene lost 0 bases, with 6 bases spanning the gap. Germline V gene sequence: CDR1 SGHRS, CDR2 YFSETQ. The CDR3 nucleotides read TGCGCCAGCAGCTTGGGGCCGATGAACACTGAAGCTTTCTTT. This encodes CASSLGPMNTEAFF.

This chain's CDR3 is CASSPPPGGRRDRGYTF. Here the CDR3 DNA reads TGTGCCAGCAGCCCCCCTCCGGGGGGCAGAAGGGACAGGGGCTACACCTTC. The rearrangement joins TRBV7-2 to TRBJ1-2; TRBD1 matches 8 bases. The J segment lost 8 bases and the V segment lost 5 bases, leaving 19 bases of the junction unmatched. Germline CDR1 and CDR2: SGHTA and FQGNSA. The CDR3 has 17 amino acids.

The chain uses TRBV28 and TRBJ1-4; D not resolved. V was cut by 5 bases and J by 7 bases, with 5 bases left in between. The CDR3 contains 11 residues. From germline, CDR1 is MDHEN and CDR2 SYDVKM. Written as DNA, the CDR3 is TGTGCCAGCAGTACTCCTGAAAAACTGTTTTTT. Protein: CASSTPEKLFF.

This sequence joins TRBV19 and TRBJ1-4; D gene ambiguous. The ends were cut back, 1 base at V and 3 bases at J, with 12 bases in the middle. Germline assignment: CDR1 LNHDA and CDR2 SQIVND (reference sequence). The CDR3 is 16 amino acids. The chain's CDR3 is CASSIVWRSSNEKLFF. For the CDR3, the DNA is TGTGCCAGTAGTATAGTCTGGAGATCGTCTAATGAAAAACTGTTTTTT. Based on the CDR3 plus reference TRBV19 and TRBJ1-4, the full variable domain is DGGITQSPKYLFRKEGQNVTLSCEQNLNHDAMYWYRQDPGQGLRLIYYSQIVNDFQKGDIAEGYSVSREKKESFPLTVTSAQKNPTAFYLCASSIVWRSSNEKLFFGSGTQLSVL.